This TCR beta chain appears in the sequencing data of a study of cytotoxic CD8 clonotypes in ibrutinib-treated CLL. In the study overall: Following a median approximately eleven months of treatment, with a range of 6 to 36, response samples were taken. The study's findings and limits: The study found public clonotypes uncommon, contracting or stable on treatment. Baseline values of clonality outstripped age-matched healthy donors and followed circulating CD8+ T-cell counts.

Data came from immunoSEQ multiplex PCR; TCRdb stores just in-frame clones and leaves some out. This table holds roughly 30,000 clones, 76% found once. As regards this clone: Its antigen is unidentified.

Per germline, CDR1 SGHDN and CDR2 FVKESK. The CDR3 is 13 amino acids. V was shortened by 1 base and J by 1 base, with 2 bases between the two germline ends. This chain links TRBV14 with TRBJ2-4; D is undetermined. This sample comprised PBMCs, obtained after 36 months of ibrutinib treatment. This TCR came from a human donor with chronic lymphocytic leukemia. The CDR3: CASSQGAKNIQYF. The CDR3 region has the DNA TGTGCCAGCAGCCAAGGGGCCAAAAACATTCAGTACTTC.